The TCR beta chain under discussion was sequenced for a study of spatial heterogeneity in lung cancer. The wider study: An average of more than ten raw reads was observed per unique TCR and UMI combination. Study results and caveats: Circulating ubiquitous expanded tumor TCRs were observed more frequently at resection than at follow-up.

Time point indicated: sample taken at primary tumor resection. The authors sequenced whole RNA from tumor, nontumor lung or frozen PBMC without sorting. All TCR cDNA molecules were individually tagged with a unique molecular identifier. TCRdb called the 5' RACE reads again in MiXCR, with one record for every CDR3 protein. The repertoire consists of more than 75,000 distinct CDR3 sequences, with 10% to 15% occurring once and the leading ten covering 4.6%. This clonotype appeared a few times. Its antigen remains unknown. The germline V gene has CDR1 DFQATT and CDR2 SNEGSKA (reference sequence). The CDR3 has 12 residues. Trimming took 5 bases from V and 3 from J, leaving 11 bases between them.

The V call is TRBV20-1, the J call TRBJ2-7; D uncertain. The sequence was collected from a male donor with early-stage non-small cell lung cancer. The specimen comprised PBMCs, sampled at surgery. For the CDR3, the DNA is TGCAGTGCTGCCCCCCTGTACTACGAGCAGTACTTC. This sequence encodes CSAAPLYYEQYF.